The entry below gives a single TCR beta chain sequence along with its context. Antigen specificity is unknown. This entry belongs to a study of T cell responses to AZD1222 COVID-19 vaccine. Study results and caveats: The reported proportion of spike-specific TCRs targeting unmutated variant regions was nearly half. Regions 160-218 and 743-854 dominated among vaccine-associated CD4 TCRs spanning spike.

Only in-frame clones appear in the TCRdb table, and some are missing; sequencing was by immunoSEQ multiplex PCR. Counted here are 130,000 to 150,000 clones, about nine tenths occurring once; the ten biggest clones make up less than 3.5%. Germline lookup yields CDR1 MNHEY and CDR2 SVGAGI. With 2 bases removed from V and 8 bases from J, the gap between germline ends came to 15 bases. The CDR3 runs 14 residues. The source was peripheral blood, collected on day 0 of MenACWY control vaccination. The chain links TRBV6-5 to TRBJ1-2; D remains ambiguous. This clonotype was obtained from an adult in good health. CDR3 residues: CASSYNRRPPGYTF. For the CDR3, the DNA is TGTGCCAGCAGTTACAACCGCCGACCCCCGGGCTACACCTTC.